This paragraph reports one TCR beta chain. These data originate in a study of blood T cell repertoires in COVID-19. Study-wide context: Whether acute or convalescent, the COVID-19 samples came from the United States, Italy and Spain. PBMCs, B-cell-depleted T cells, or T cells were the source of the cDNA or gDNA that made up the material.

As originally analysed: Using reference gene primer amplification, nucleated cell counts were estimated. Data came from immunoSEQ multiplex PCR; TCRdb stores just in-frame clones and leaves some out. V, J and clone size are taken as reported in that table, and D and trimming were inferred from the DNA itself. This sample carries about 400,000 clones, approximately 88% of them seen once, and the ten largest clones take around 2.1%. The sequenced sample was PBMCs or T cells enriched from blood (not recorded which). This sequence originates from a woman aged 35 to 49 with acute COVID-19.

The DNA for the CDR3 is TGTGCTAGTGGTTTGAGCGGGGAGCGAATCCCTGAAGCTTTCTTT. This sequence encodes CASGLSGERIPEAFF. The rearrangement uses TRBV12-5 and TRBJ1-1; no firm D call. Germline assignment: CDR1 LGHNT and CDR2 FRNRAP. Trimming left V 2 bases short and J 6 bases short, with 16 bases between. The CDR3 has 15 amino acids.